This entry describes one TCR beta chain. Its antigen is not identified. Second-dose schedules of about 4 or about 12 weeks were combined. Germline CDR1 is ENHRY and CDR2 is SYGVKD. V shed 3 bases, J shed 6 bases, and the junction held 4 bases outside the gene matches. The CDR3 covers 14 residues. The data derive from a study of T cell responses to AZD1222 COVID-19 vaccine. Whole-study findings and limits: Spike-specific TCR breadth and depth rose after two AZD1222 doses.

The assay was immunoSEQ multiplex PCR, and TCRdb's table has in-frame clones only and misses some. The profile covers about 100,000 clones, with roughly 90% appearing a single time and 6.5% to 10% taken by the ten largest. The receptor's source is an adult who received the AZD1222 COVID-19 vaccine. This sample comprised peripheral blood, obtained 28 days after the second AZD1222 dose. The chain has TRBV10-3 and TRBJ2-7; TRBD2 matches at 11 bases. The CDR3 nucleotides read TGTGCCATCAGTGATAGCGGGAGGGTAAGCGAGCAGTACTTC. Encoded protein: CAISDSGRVSEQYF.